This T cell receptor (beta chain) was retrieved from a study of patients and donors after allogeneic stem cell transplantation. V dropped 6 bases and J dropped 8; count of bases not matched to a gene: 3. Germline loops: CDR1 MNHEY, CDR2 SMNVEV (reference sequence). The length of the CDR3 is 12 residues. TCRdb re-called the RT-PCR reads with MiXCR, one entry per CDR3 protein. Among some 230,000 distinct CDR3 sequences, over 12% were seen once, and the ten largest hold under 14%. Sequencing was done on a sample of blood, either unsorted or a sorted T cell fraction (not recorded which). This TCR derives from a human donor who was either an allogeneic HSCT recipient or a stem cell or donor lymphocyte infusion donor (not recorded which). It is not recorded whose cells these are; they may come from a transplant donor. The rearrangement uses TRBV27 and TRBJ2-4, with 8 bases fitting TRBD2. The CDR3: CASSPGGDIQYF. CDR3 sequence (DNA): TGTGCCAGCAGCCCCGGGGGGGACATTCAGTACTTC.